The sequence of this TCR beta chain was determined in a study of blood T cell repertoires in COVID-19. Study at large: Both acute and convalescent COVID-19 samples were obtained from the United States, Italy and Spain. Sources were T cells, B-cell-depleted T cells, or PBMCs; the material itself was cDNA or gDNA.

Assay used: immunoSEQ multiplex PCR; TCRdb lists only in-frame clones, some missing. This sample has fewer than 250,000 clones, with 80% to 85% found just once. The study drew participants aged roughly 18 to 95 years from 20 to 30 US areas. Each recovered donor of Cohort 3 presented with two negative PCRs, clearance, or symptom resolution. This CDR3 region has 15 residues. J lost 0 bases, V lost 5 bases, and 7 bases had no gene match. The V gene's germline CDR1 is LGHNT and CDR2 FRNRAP. V is TRBV12-5 and J is TRBJ2-7; TRBD2 matches at 7 bases. Source material: PBMCs or T cells enriched from blood (not recorded which). The receptor comes from a woman in her 40s who had recovered from COVID-19. DNA of the CDR3: TGTGCTAGTGGTCCGGGAGGACGGAGCTCCTACGAGCAGTACGTC. Protein product: CASGPGGRSSYEQYV.